The next 14 T cell receptor beta chains were all read from a single sample in a study of shared clonotypes between healthy human individuals. The protocol was immunoSEQ multiplex PCR, while the TCRdb copy is restricted to in-frame clones and leaves out a portion. The data hold millions of clones, with more than 90% observed a single time. Sequencing was carried out using naive CD4+ T cells sorted from blood. Subset denoted: CD45RA+ positively selected. All receptors come from a man younger than 35 in good health.

The V gene is TRBV12-5, the J gene TRBJ1-1, with a tentative D call TRBD1 (5 bases). V lost 1 base, J lost 5 bases, and 11 bases lay in between. The CDR3 covers 14 residues. Germline loops: CDR1 LGHNT, CDR2 FRNRAP. CDR3 DNA sequence: TGTGCTAGTGGTTTGGGGCTAACAGGTACTGAAGCTTTCTTT. Protein product: CASGLGLTGTEAFF.

A single count supports this clone. Other DNA sequences of this sample code for an identical CDR3. This chain links TRBV5-1 with TRBJ2-7, with D perhaps TRBD2 (6 bases). CDR1 and CDR2 (germline): SGHRS, YFSETQ. Deletions cut 0 bases from V and 0 bases from J, with 10 bases between. This CDR3 has 15 residues. The CDR3 sequence: CASSLEQGGSYEQYF. The DNA of the CDR3 is TGCGCCAGCAGCTTGGAGCAGGGAGGCTCCTACGAGCAGTACTTC.

This chain links TRBV6-4 with TRBJ2-3, with a possible D match to TRBD1 (6 bases). The germline CDR1 and CDR2 sequences are MRHNA and SNTAGT. The CDR3 consists of 15 residues. V was trimmed by 6 bases and J by 0 bases, leaving 13 bases between them. CDR3 DNA: TGTGCCAGCAGGGCACAGGGATCTAGCACAGATACGCAGTATTTT. Its protein is CASRAQGSSTDTQYF.

The genes are TRBV5-5 and TRBJ1-1; D remains ambiguous. V shed 1 base and J shed 1 base, with 8 bases lying between them. The CDR3 sequence is 14 residues long. The germline V gene encodes CDR1 SGHKS and CDR2 YYEKEE (reference sequence). The CDR3 bases are TGTGCCAGCAGCTTGCTCGATCGGAACACTGAAGCTTTCTTT. Translation gives CASSLLDRNTEAFF.

The CDR3 bases are TGTGCCAGCAGTTTCCTTCTGACAGCGCAGACTGAAGCTTTCTTT. This sequence encodes CASSFLLTAQTEAFF. This chain links TRBV28 with TRBJ1-1, with TRBD1 as a possible D gene (5 bases). Germline CDR1 and CDR2: MDHEN and SYDVKM. The CDR3 is made up of 15 amino acids. With 3 bases removed from V and 5 bases from J, the gap between germline ends came to 16 bases.

CDR3 protein: CASSPSADRGLGQYF. The DNA of the CDR3 is TGTGCCAGCTCACCGTCCGCGGACAGGGGGCTCGGGCAGTACTTC. The chain employs TRBV18 and TRBJ2-7; TRBD1 matches 11 bases. The CDR3 covers 15 residues. The germline V gene has CDR1 KGHSH and CDR2 LQKENI. The V and J ends lost 3 bases and 9 bases, in that order; junction bases with no gene match: 10. The full variable domain, completed using reference TRBV18 and TRBJ2-7, is NAGVMQNPRHLVRRRGQEARLRCSPMKGHSHVYWYRQLPEEGLKFMVYLQKENIIDESGMPKERFSAEFPKEGPSILRIQQVVRGDSAAYFCASSPSADRGLGQYFGPGTRLTVT.

The CDR3 loop reads CASSLGEGHPAFNYGYTF. The DNA of the CDR3 is TGTGCCAGCAGCTTAGGGGAGGGACACCCTGCCTTTAACTATGGCTACACCTTC. The chain carries TRBV7-9 and TRBJ1-2; D may be TRBD1 (6 bases). The CDR3 extends over 18 amino acids. Trimming cost V 1 base and J 1 base, with 19 bases left between them. CDR1 and CDR2 (germline): SEHNR, FQNEAQ (reference sequence). Full variable domain (outside the CDR3, taken from reference TRBV7-9 and TRBJ1-2): DTGVSQNPRHKITKRGQNVTFRCDPISEHNRLYWYRQTLGQGPEFLTYFQNEAQLEKSRLLSDRFSAERPKGSFSTLEIQRTEQGDSAMYLCASSLGEGHPAFNYGYTFGSGTRLTVV.

Details on this clone: This sample also contains other DNA sequences that code for the same CDR3. J is TRBJ2-3 and V is TRBV25-1, with 7 nucleotides matching TRBD2. The germline CDR1 and CDR2 sequences are MGHDK and SYGVNS. V lost 4 bases and J lost 1; bases outside the gene matches: 2. This CDR3 is built from 14 residues. The CDR3 coding sequence is TGTGCCAGCAGTGTGGCGGGGGGCACAGATACGCAGTATTTT. Its translation is CASSVAGGTDTQYF.

This clone was found once. The V call is TRBV18, the J call TRBJ1-2; TRBD1 is a possible D gene (6 bases). This CDR3 contains 13 residues. Trimming stripped 5 bases from V and 5 bases from J, with 12 bases between. The germline V gene has CDR1 KGHSH and CDR2 LQKENI. CDR3 nucleotide sequence: TGTGCCAGCTCAGCCACAGGGATTTATGGCTACACCTTC. Translated, it gives CASSATGIYGYTF.

The gene calls are TRBV5-1 and TRBJ2-7; D remains ambiguous. V lost 0 bases and J 7 bases, leaving 17 bases between the germline ends. This CDR3 has 15 residues. Germline CDR1 reads SGHRS; CDR2 reads YFSETQ. This CDR3 reads CASSLEQMASEEQYF. DNA of the CDR3: TGCGCCAGCAGCTTGGAACAGATGGCCTCGGAAGAGCAGTACTTC.

The rearrangement joins TRBV10-1 to TRBJ1-2, with D possibly matching TRBD1 (5 bases). V shed 4 bases and J shed 8 bases, with 14 bases lying between them. The germline V gene encodes CDR1 WNHNN and CDR2 SYGVQD (reference sequence). The CDR3 is 13 residues long. The CDR3 nucleotides are TGCGCCAGCAGTGCAGGCGGCGAGGGGGGCTACACCTTC. It encodes CASSAGGEGGYTF.

The chain combines TRBV28 with TRBJ1-5; D is perhaps TRBD1 (6 bases). Germline assignment: CDR1 MDHEN and CDR2 SYDVKM. The CDR3 length is 12 residues. DNA for the CDR3: TGTGCTTACGGACAGATGAATCAGCCCCAGCATTTT. It encodes CAYGQMNQPQHF.

This clone appeared a single time. The chain links TRBV27 to TRBJ1-5; no clear D gene. Trimming shortened V by 5 bases and J by 5 bases, and 16 bases separated the two germline ends. Germline V gene data show CDR1 as MNHEY and CDR2 as SMNVEV (reference sequence). This CDR3 has 15 amino acids. The CDR3 reads CASSGVQPLYQPQHF. CDR3 in DNA: TGTGCCAGCAGTGGCGTACAGCCTCTATATCAGCCCCAGCATTTT.

As for this clone: This sample includes further DNA sequences coding for the same CDR3. V usage is TRBV28 and J usage is TRBJ2-7, with D perhaps matching TRBD1 or TRBD2 (6 bases each). The CDR3 has 13 residues. V dropped 3 bases and J dropped 2 bases, with 8 bases sitting between them. Germline-derived CDR1 and CDR2 are MDHEN and SYDVKM. CDR3: CASSLGGPYEQYF. The CDR3 nucleotides read TGTGCCAGCAGTTTGGGGGGCCCCTACGAGCAGTACTTC.